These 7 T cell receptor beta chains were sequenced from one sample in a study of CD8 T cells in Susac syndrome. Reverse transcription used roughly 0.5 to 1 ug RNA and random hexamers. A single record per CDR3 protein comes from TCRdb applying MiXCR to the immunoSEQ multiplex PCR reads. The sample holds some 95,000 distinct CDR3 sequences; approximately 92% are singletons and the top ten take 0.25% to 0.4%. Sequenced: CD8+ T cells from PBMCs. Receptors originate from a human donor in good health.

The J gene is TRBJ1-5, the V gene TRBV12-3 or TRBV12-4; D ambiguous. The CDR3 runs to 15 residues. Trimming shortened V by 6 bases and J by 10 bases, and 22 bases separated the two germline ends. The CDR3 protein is CASSPGLSSLKPQHF. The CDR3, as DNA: TGTGCCAGCAGCCCCGGGCTCTCGTCCCTCAAACCCCAGCATTTT.

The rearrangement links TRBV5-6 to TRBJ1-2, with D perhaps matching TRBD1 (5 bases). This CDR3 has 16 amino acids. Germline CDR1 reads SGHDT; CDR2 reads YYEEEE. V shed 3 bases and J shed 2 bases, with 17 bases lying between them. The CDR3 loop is CASSSLPAGINYGYTF. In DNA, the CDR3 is TGTGCCAGCAGCTCCCTCCCCGCAGGGATCAACTATGGCTACACCTTC. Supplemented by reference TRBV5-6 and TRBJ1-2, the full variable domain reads DAGVTQSPTHLIKTRGQQVTLRCSPKSGHDTVSWYQQALGQGPQFIFQYYEEEERQRGNFPDRFSGHQFPNYSSELNVNALLLGDSALYLCASSSLPAGINYGYTFGSGTRLTVV.

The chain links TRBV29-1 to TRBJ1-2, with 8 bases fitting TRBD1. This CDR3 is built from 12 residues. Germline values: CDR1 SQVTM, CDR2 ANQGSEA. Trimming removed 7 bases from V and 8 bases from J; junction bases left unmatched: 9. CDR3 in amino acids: CSGTHGTGGYTF. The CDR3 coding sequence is TGCAGCGGGACCCACGGGACAGGAGGCTACACCTTC.

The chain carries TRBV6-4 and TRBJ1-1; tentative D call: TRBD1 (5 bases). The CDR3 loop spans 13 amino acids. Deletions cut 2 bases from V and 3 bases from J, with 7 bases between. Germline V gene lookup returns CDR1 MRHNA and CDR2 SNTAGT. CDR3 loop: CASSDRGDTEAFF. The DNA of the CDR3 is TGTGCCAGCAGTGACCGAGGGGACACTGAAGCTTTCTTT.

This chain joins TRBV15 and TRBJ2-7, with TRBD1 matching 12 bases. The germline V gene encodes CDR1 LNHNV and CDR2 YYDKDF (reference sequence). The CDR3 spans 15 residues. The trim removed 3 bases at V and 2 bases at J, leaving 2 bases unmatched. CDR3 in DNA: TGTGCCACCAGCAGTGGGACAGGGGGCCCCTACGAGCAGTACTTC. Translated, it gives CATSSGTGGPYEQYF. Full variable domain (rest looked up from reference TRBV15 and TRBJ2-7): DAMVIQNPRYQVTQFGKPVTLSCSQTLNHNVMYWYQQKSSQAPKLLFHYYDKDFNNEADTPDNFQSRRPNTSFCFLDIRSPGLGDTAMYLCATSSGTGGPYEQYFGPGTRLTVT.

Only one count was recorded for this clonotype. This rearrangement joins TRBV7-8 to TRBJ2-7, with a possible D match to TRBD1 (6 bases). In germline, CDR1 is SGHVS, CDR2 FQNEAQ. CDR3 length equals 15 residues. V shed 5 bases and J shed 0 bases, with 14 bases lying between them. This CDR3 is CASSPRMDSSYEQYF. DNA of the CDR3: TGTGCCAGCAGCCCTCGCATGGACAGCTCCTACGAGCAGTACTTC.

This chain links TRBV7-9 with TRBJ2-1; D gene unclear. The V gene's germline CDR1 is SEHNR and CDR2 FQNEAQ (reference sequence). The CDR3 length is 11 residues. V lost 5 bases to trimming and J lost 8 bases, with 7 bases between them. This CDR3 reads CASSAFDEQFF. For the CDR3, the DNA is TGTGCCAGCAGCGCTTTTGATGAGCAGTTCTTC.